The entry below describes one TCR beta chain. Its target is not known. These data come from a study of CD8+CD57+ T cells in acquired aplastic anemia. Study as a whole: The study obtained an average of about 3.1 ug of DNA from sorted CD4+ and CD8+ cells. Average CD4+ read depth in healthy donors was around 11 million reads. Whole-study results and caveats: Sharing between patients and controls was observed for twenty-nine CD8+ CDR3 sequences.

Germline assignment: CDR1 LNHDA and CDR2 SQIVND (reference sequence). The J segment lost 3 bases and the V segment lost 1 base, leaving 3 bases of the junction unmatched. This CDR3 comprises 14 residues. Template material for TCR beta VDJ and CDR3 profiling consisted of genomic DNA. TCRdb passed the reads through MiXCR, listing each CDR3 protein once. The sample comprises about 110,000 distinct CDR3 sequences, roughly 50% of which are singletons, and about a third rests with the top ten. V and J are TRBV19 and TRBJ2-7, with 7 bases aligning to TRBD1. This receptor was obtained from a human donor in good health, serving as a control. The sample comprised sorted CD4+, CD8+, or CD8+CD57+ T cells (not recorded which) from PBMCs. CDR3 region: CASSIAAGGYEQYF. The CDR3 nucleotides read TGTGCCAGTAGTATAGCGGCAGGGGGCTACGAGCAGTACTTC.